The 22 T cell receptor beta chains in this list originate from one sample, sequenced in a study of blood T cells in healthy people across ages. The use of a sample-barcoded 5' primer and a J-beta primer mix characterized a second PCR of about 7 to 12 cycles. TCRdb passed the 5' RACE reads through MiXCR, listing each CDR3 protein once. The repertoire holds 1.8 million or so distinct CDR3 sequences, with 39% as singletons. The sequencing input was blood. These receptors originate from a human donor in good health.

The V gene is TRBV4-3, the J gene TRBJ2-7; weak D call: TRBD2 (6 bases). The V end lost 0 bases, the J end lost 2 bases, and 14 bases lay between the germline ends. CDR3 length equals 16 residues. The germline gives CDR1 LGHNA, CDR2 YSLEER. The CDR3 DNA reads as TGCGCCAGCAGCCAAGATCTCGGGCGGGGCACCTACGAGCAGTACTTC. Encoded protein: CASSQDLGRGTYEQYF.

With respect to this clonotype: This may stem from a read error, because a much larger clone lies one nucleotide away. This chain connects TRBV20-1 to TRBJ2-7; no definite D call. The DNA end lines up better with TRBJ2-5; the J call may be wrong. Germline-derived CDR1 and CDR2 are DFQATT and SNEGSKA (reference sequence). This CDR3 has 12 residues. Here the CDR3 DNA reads TGCAGTGTAACGACTGTCGGAAAGACCCAGTACTTC. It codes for CSVTTVGKTQYF.

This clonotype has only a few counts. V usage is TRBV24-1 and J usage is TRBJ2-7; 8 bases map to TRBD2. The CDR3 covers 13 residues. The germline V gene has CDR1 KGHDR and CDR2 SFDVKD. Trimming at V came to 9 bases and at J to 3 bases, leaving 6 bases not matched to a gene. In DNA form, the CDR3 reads TGTGCCACCGCCTCCAGCGGGGGCTACGAGCAGTACTTC. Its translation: CATASSGGYEQYF.

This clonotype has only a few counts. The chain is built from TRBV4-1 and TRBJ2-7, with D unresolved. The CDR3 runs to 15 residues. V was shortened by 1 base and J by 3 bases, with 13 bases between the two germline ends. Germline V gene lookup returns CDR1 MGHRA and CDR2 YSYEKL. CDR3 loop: CASSQALKLGYEQYF. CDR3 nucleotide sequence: TGCGCCAGCAGCCAAGCTCTAAAACTGGGCTACGAGCAGTACTTC.

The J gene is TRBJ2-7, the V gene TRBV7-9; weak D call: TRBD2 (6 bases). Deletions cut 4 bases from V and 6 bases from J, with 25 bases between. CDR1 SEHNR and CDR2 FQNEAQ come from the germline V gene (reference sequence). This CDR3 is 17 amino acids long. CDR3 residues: CASSSSLSRGASSEQYF. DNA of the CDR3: TGTGCCAGCAGCTCATCCCTCTCCCGCGGGGCTTCGAGCGAGCAGTACTTC.

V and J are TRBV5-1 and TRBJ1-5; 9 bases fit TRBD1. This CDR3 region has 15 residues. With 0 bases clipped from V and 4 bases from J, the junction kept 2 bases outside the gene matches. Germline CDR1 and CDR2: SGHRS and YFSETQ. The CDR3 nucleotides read TGCGCCAGCAGCTTGGATGGACAGGGGAATCAGCCCCAGCATTTT. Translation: CASSLDGQGNQPQHF.

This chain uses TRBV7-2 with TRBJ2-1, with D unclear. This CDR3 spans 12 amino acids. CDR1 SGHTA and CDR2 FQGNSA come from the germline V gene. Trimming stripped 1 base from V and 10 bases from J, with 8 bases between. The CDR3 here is CASSLVVFEQFF. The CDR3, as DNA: TGTGCCAGCAGCTTAGTGGTATTCGAGCAGTTCTTC.

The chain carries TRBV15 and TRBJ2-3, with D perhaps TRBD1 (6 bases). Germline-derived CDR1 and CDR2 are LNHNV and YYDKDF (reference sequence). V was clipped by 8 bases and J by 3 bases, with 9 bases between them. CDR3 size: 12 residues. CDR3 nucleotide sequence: TGTGCCACCGCCAGGGGAACAGATACGCAGTATTTT. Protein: CATARGTDTQYF.

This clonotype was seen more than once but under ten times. CDR3 sequence: CSARGGQGSLSEQFF. CDR3 in DNA: TGCAGTGCTAGAGGGGGACAGGGAAGTTTGAGTGAGCAGTTCTTC. V gene TRBV20-1 combines with J gene TRBJ2-1, with TRBD1 matching over 9 bases. The CDR3 is made up of 15 amino acids. After removal of 1 base from V and 9 bases from J, the junction contained 10 bases not matched to a gene. In germline, CDR1 is DFQATT, CDR2 SNEGSKA (reference sequence).

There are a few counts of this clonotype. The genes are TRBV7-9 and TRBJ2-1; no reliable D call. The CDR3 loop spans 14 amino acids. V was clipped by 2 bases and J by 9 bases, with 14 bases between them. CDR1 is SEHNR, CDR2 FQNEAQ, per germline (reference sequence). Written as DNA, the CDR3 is TGTGCCAGCAGCTTATATCCTGGCGAAACTGAGCAGTTCTTC. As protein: CASSLYPGETEQFF.

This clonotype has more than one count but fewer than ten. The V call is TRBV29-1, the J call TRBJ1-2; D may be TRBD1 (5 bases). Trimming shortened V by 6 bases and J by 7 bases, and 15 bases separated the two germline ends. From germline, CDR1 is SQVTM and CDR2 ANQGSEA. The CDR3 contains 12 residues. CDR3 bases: TGCAGCGTCGTGGACACGGGAGGTGGCTACACCTTC. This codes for CSVVDTGGGYTF.

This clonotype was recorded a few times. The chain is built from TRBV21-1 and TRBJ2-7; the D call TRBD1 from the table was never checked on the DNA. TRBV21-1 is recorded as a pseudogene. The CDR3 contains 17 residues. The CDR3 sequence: CASSKKGGTESSYEQYF. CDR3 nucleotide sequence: TGTGCCAGCAGCAAAAAGGGAGGGACAGAAAGCTCCTACGAGCAGTACTTC.

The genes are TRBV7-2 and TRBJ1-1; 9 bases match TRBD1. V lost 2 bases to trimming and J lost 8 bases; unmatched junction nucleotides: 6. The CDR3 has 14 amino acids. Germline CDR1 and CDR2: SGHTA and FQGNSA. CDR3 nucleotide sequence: TGTGCCAGCAGCTTATTGGGGACAGGGCTCGAAGCTTTCTTT. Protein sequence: CASSLLGTGLEAFF.

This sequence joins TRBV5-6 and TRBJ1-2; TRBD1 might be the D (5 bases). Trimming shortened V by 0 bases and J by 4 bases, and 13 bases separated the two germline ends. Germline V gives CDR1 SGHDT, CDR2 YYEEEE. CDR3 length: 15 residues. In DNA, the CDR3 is TGTGCCAGCAGCTTGGGGTCCAGGGCATCCTATGGCTACACCTTC. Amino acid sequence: CASSLGSRASYGYTF.

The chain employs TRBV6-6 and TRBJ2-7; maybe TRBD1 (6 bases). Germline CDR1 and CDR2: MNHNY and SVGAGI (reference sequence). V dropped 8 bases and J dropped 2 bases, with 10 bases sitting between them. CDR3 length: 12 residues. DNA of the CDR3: TGTGCCAGCGAGGGGGAGACCTACGAGCAGTACTTC. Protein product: CASEGETYEQYF.

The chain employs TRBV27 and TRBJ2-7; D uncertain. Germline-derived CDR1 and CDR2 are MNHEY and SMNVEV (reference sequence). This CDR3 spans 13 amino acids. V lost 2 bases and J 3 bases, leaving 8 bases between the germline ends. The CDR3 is CASSLSRFYEQYF. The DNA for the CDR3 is TGTGCCAGCAGTTTAAGCAGGTTCTACGAGCAGTACTTC.

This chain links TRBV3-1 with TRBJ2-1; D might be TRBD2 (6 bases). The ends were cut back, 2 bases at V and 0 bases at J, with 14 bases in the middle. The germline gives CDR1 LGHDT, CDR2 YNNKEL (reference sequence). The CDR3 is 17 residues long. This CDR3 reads CASSQRRDWRSYNEQFF. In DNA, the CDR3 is TGTGCCAGCAGCCAACGCCGGGACTGGCGCTCCTACAATGAGCAGTTCTTC.

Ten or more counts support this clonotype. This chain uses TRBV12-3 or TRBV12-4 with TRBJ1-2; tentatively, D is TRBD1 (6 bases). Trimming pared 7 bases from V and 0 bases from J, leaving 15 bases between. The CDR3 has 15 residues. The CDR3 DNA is TGTGCCAGCACCAAACAACAGGGAACTAACTATGGCTACACCTTC. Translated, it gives CASTKQQGTNYGYTF.

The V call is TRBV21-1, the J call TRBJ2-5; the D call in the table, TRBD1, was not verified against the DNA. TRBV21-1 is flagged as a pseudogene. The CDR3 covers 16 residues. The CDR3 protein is CASTKGPHGKGETQYF. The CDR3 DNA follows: TGTGCCAGCACCAAGGGACCCCACGGCAAGGGAGAGACCCAGTACTTC.

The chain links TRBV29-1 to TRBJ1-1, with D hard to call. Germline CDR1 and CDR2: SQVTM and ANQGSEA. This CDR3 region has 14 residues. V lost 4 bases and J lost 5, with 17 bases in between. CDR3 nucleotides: TGCAGCGTTGCCCTTCATCTAGGGAGGACTGAAGCTTTCTTT. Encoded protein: CSVALHLGRTEAFF.

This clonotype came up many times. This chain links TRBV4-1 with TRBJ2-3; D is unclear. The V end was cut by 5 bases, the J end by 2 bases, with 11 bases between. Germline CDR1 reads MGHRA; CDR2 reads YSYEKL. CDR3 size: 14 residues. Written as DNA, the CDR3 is TGCGCCAGCAGCTCCCCAATAACCACAGATACGCAGTATTTT. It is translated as CASSSPITTDTQYF.

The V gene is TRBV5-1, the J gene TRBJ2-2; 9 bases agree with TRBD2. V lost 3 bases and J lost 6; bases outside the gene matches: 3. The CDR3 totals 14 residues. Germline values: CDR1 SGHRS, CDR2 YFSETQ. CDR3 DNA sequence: TGCGCCAGCAGCTCCCGACTAGCGGCCGGGGAGCTGTTTTTT. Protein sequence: CASSSRLAAGELFF.